The 28 T cell receptor beta chains given below trace back to one sample, sequenced in a study of PD-L1 blockade in urothelial cancer. The data were produced by immunoSEQ multiplex PCR, yet TCRdb's version contains in-frame clones alone and is incomplete. This table has some 52,000 clones, roughly four fifths appearing once. Regarding time point: pretreatment peripheral blood. The sample in question was PBMCs, obtained around atezolizumab (anti-PD-L1) treatment. The origin of the receptors is an older man with urothelial cancer.

This clone was seen a handful of times. V gene TRBV20-1 combines with J gene TRBJ1-1, with TRBD1 as a possible D gene (5 bases). The V and J ends lost 3 bases and 12 bases respectively, with 14 bases between them. Germline V gene sequence: CDR1 DFQATT, CDR2 SNEGSKA (reference sequence). The CDR3 has 11 residues. The DNA for the CDR3 is TGCAGTGCTAGGTTGGAGACAGTGACTTTCTTT. Encoded protein: CSARLETVTFF.

The chain joins TRBV7-6 to TRBJ2-3; tentatively, D is TRBD1 (6 bases). Germline assignment: CDR1 SGHVS and CDR2 FNYEAQ. V lost 7 bases and J 3 bases, leaving 11 bases between the germline ends. CDR3 length: 13 residues. The CDR3 reads CASNNRATDTQYF. The CDR3 DNA follows: TGTGCCAGCAACAACAGGGCGACAGATACGCAGTATTTT.

CDR3 in amino acids: CASSGPHLRLVSNEQFF. Here the CDR3 DNA reads TGTGCCAGCAGTGGTCCCCATCTCCGACTAGTAAGCAATGAGCAGTTCTTC. The chain recombines TRBV2 with TRBJ2-1; a possible D gene is TRBD2 (6 bases). The CDR3 is made up of 17 amino acids. V lost 4 bases and J 6 bases, leaving 22 bases between the germline ends. CDR1 and CDR2 from the germline V gene are SNHLY and FYNNEI.

V usage is TRBV7-3 and J usage is TRBJ2-1; TRBD2 might be the D (5 bases). The V gene's germline CDR1 is SGHTA and CDR2 FQGTGA. Trimming took off 5 bases at V and 8 bases at J, with 22 bases between the two ends. This CDR3 has 16 amino acids. CDR3 in amino acids: CASSETGSRLTDEQFF. The DNA of the CDR3 is TGTGCCAGCAGCGAAACGGGATCTAGGTTAACAGATGAGCAGTTCTTC. The full variable domain, in which reference TRBV7-3 and TRBJ2-1 provide the parts outside the CDR3, is GAGVSQTPSNKVTEKGKYVELRCDPISGHTALYWYRQSLGQGPEFLIYFQGTGAADDSGLPNDRFFAVRPEGSVSTLKIQRTERGDSAVYLCASSETGSRLTDEQFFGPGTRLTVL.

This clone was observed a few times. The chain has TRBV6-5 and TRBJ1-2; D gene unclear. The V and J ends lost 5 bases and 1 base respectively, with 8 bases between them. The CDR3 extends over 13 amino acids. Germline values: CDR1 MNHEY, CDR2 SVGAGI. DNA for the CDR3: TGTGCCAGCAGTCCCGGGGTTAACTATGGCTACACCTTC. Protein sequence: CASSPGVNYGYTF.

This chain connects TRBV6-1 to TRBJ2-7, with D perhaps matching TRBD2 (6 bases). In germline, CDR1 is MNHNS, CDR2 SASEGT. With 0 bases removed from V and 5 bases from J, the gap between germline ends came to 14 bases. The length of the CDR3 is 15 residues. The CDR3, as DNA: TGTGCCAGCAGTGAAGCTAAATCAGGGAGGAACGAGCAGTACTTC. Translating it yields CASSEAKSGRNEQYF.

The chain employs TRBV5-1 and TRBJ1-6, with D perhaps matching TRBD1 (6 bases). V lost 0 bases and J lost 5, with 9 bases in between. The CDR3 sequence is 15 residues long. Germline V CDR1 and CDR2: SGHRS, YFSETQ. The CDR3 bases are TGCGCCAGCAGCTTGGTCCCAGGGGATAATTCACCCCTCCACTTT. Translating gives CASSLVPGDNSPLHF.

This clone was counted only a few times. The V and J genes are TRBV27 and TRBJ2-1, with 10 nucleotides matching TRBD2. Germline CDR1 and CDR2: MNHEY and SMNVEV (reference sequence). V lost 3 bases to trimming and J lost 10 bases; unmatched junction nucleotides: 9. This CDR3 region has 15 residues. CDR3 DNA: TGTGCCAGCAGTTTGTCAAGCGGGAGGGCGCCCGAGCAGTTCTTC. Encoded protein: CASSLSSGRAPEQFF.

The V and J genes are TRBV7-2 and TRBJ2-5; 9 bases are a match to TRBD2. The DNA end is more similar to TRBJ2-7, so the J call may be wrong. This CDR3 contains 16 residues. Germline V gene sequence: CDR1 SGHTA, CDR2 FQGNSA. The CDR3 protein is CASSPRLAVGSYEQYF. The DNA for the CDR3 is TGTGCCAGCAGCCCTCGACTAGCGGTTGGGTCCTACGAGCAGTACTTC.

This chain connects TRBV28 to TRBJ2-5, with 10 bases aligning to TRBD2. Losses at the gene ends were 3 bases for V and 0 bases for J; bases not matched to a gene: 4. The CDR3 spans 16 residues. Germline CDR1 is MDHEN and CDR2 is SYDVKM. CDR3 amino acids: CASSFSGLADQETQYF. CDR3 sequence (DNA): TGTGCCAGCAGTTTCTCCGGACTAGCGGACCAAGAGACCCAGTACTTC. Filled out from reference TRBV28 and TRBJ2-5, the complete variable domain reads DVKVTQSSRYLVKRTGEKVFLECVQDMDHENMFWYRQDPGLGLRLIYFSYDVKMKEKGDIPEGYSVSREKKERFSLILESASTNQTSMYLCASSFSGLADQETQYFGPGTRLLVL.

V gene TRBV6-1 combines with J gene TRBJ2-7; 8 nucleotides match TRBD2. The CDR3 totals 14 residues. From germline, CDR1 is MNHNS and CDR2 SASEGT. The trim removed 8 bases at V and 5 bases at J, leaving 11 bases unmatched. The CDR3 here is CASRPPGGLNEQYF. The DNA of the CDR3 is TGTGCCAGCCGTCCCCCGGGGGGGCTAAACGAGCAGTACTTC.

This sequence joins TRBV19 and TRBJ2-1, with TRBD2 as a possible D gene (5 bases). The CDR3 has 15 residues. Germline lookup yields CDR1 LNHDA and CDR2 SQIVND (reference sequence). Trimming stripped 1 base from V and 6 bases from J, with 13 bases between. In DNA, the CDR3 is TGTGCCAGTAGTATAGGAGGGTCTGGGGTCAATGAGCAGTTCTTC. Translated, it gives CASSIGGSGVNEQFF. Full variable domain (remainder filled in from reference TRBV19 and TRBJ2-1): DGGITQSPKYLFRKEGQNVTLSCEQNLNHDAMYWYRQDPGQGLRLIYYSQIVNDFQKGDIAEGYSVSREKKESFPLTVTSAQKNPTAFYLCASSIGGSGVNEQFFGPGTRLTVL.

This sequence joins TRBV28 and TRBJ2-1; D perhaps matches TRBD2 (6 bases). V lost 2 bases and J lost 4, with 9 bases in between. CDR1 and CDR2 from the germline V gene are MDHEN and SYDVKM. The CDR3 runs 14 residues. The CDR3 here is CASSLEGRYNEQFF. The CDR3 DNA reads as TGTGCCAGCAGTTTAGAGGGGAGGTACAATGAGCAGTTCTTC. The full variable domain, with the rest looked up from reference TRBV28 and TRBJ2-1, is DVKVTQSSRYLVKRTGEKVFLECVQDMDHENMFWYRQDPGLGLRLIYFSYDVKMKEKGDIPEGYSVSREKKERFSLILESASTNQTSMYLCASSLEGRYNEQFFGPGTRLTVL.

This chain links TRBV5-6 with TRBJ2-5; 8 bases line up with TRBD1. Unmatched junction bases numbered 9, after V lost 3 bases and J lost 5 bases. Germline loops: CDR1 SGHDT, CDR2 YYEEEE. The CDR3 totals 15 residues. CDR3 in amino acids: CASSYDRGWMETQYF. The CDR3 DNA reads TGTGCCAGCAGCTACGACAGGGGTTGGATGGAGACCCAGTACTTC.

CDR3 in DNA: TGCGCCAGCTCCCCAGGACTTCTTTCCTACGAGCAGTACTTC. It specifies CASSPGLLSYEQYF. V is TRBV5-1 and J is TRBJ2-7; D may be TRBD2 (5 bases). V was clipped by 7 bases and J by 1 base, with 15 bases between them. The CDR3 runs to 14 residues. The germline gives CDR1 SGHRS, CDR2 YFSETQ. Combining the CDR3 with reference TRBV5-1 and TRBJ2-7 gives the whole variable domain KAGVTQTPRYLIKTRGQQVTLSCSPISGHRSVSWYQQTPGQGLQFLFEYFSETQRNKGNFPGRFSGRQFSNSRSEMNVSTLELGDSALYLCASSPGLLSYEQYFGPGTRLTVT.

The V gene is TRBV5-1, the J gene TRBJ2-7, with a tentative D call TRBD1 (5 bases). Germline V gene lookup returns CDR1 SGHRS and CDR2 YFSETQ. Trimming cost V 1 base and J 5 bases, with 7 bases left between them. The CDR3 contains 12 residues. The CDR3 spells CASSLNRNEQYF. The CDR3 region has the DNA TGCGCCAGCAGCTTGAACAGGAACGAGCAGTACTTC. Supplemented by reference TRBV5-1 and TRBJ2-7, the full variable domain reads KAGVTQTPRYLIKTRGQQVTLSCSPISGHRSVSWYQQTPGQGLQFLFEYFSETQRNKGNFPGRFSGRQFSNSRSEMNVSTLELGDSALYLCASSLNRNEQYFGPGTRLTVT.

This clone has more than one count but fewer than ten. The CDR3 DNA follows: TGTGCCAGTAGTATAAAGGGTGGCGGGGACAGGCGGAAGGGCTACACCTTC. Its protein product is CASSIKGGGDRRKGYTF. V usage is TRBV19 and J usage is TRBJ1-2; 8 bases agree with TRBD1. Germline V CDR1 and CDR2: LNHDA, SQIVND (reference sequence). Trimming removed 2 bases from V and 8 bases from J; junction bases left unmatched: 16. The length of the CDR3 is 17 residues. Filled out from reference TRBV19 and TRBJ1-2, the complete variable domain reads DGGITQSPKYLFRKEGQNVTLSCEQNLNHDAMYWYRQDPGQGLRLIYYSQIVNDFQKGDIAEGYSVSREKKESFPLTVTSAQKNPTAFYLCASSIKGGGDRRKGYTFGSGTRLTVV.

J is TRBJ1-2 and V is TRBV4-2; TRBD1 agrees at 9 bases. The CDR3 extends over 15 amino acids. The V gene's germline CDR1 is LGHNA and CDR2 YNFKEQ. Trimming removed 4 bases from V and 5 bases from J; junction bases left unmatched: 8. The CDR3 loop reads CASSPLPGTGYGYTF. The CDR3 region has the DNA TGTGCCAGCAGCCCCTTACCCGGGACAGGGTATGGCTACACCTTC.

CDR3 coding DNA: TGTGCCAGCAGCCCCCGGGGGGCCGCCTACAATGAGCAGTTCTTC. Translating it yields CASSPRGAAYNEQFF. The rearrangement links TRBV7-9 to TRBJ2-1; tentatively, D is TRBD2 (7 bases). Germline V gives CDR1 SEHNR, CDR2 FQNEAQ (reference sequence). This CDR3 contains 15 residues. Trimming left V 5 bases short and J 2 bases short, with 13 bases between.

The chain links TRBV4-1 to TRBJ2-1, with TRBD2 matching 8 bases. Germline values: CDR1 MGHRA, CDR2 YSYEKL. CDR3 length: 16 residues. Germline trimming cut 1 base from V and 6 bases from J; bases unmatched to any gene: 8. The CDR3 DNA reads TGCGCCAGCAGCCAAGGGGCCGGGAGGGCCTCCAATGAGCAGTTCTTC. The encoded protein is CASSQGAGRASNEQFF.

This clone was detected ten times or more. The same CDR3 can be traced to other DNA sequences in this sample. This sequence joins TRBV5-4 and TRBJ1-1; no definite D call. The CDR3 totals 14 residues. Germline lookup yields CDR1 SGHNT and CDR2 YYREEE (reference sequence). The V end was cut by 2 bases, the J end by 4 bases, with 12 bases between. This CDR3 reads CASSLLARGTEAFF. In DNA form, the CDR3 reads TGTGCCAGCAGCTTACTCGCTCGGGGCACTGAAGCTTTCTTT.

The V and J genes are TRBV27 and TRBJ2-1; the match to TRBD2 covers 12 bases. Germline CDR1 MNHEY, CDR2 SMNVEV (reference sequence). Trimming cost V 5 bases and J 9 bases; bases outside gene matches: 14. This CDR3 contains 17 residues. CDR3 coding DNA: TGTGCCAGCAGTCCCAGACTAGCGGGAGCGTCCTATAGTGAGCAGTTCTTC. Translation gives CASSPRLAGASYSEQFF.

J is TRBJ2-1 and V is TRBV7-9; tentative D call: TRBD2 (5 bases). The CDR3 loop spans 13 amino acids. V lost 4 bases to trimming and J lost 4 bases, with 8 bases between them. CDR1 is SEHNR, CDR2 FQNEAQ, per germline (reference sequence). The CDR3 nucleotides are TGTGCCAGCAGCTCACGGGATTACAATGAGCAGTTCTTC. Protein sequence: CASSSRDYNEQFF.

The genes are TRBV5-6 and TRBJ2-7; TRBD2 matches 10 bases. The CDR3 consists of 14 residues. Trimming removed 2 bases from V and 3 bases from J; junction bases left unmatched: 2. Germline CDR1 SGHDT, CDR2 YYEEEE. The CDR3 reads CASSLAGGLYEQYF. CDR3 sequence (DNA): TGTGCCAGCAGCTTAGCGGGGGGGCTCTACGAGCAGTACTTC.

In its sample, this clone was seen a few times. This chain joins TRBV7-2 and TRBJ2-7, with a weak D call TRBD2 (5 bases). V was clipped by 5 bases and J by 2 bases, with 13 bases between them. The CDR3 runs to 14 residues. In germline, CDR1 is SGHTA, CDR2 FQGNSA. CDR3 in amino acids: CASSRGLATYEQYF. DNA of the CDR3: TGTGCCAGCAGCCGAGGACTGGCAACCTACGAGCAGTACTTC.

This chain links TRBV6-5 with TRBJ1-5; no reliable D call. The CDR3 contains 13 residues. The germline gives CDR1 MNHEY, CDR2 SVGAGI. Trimming removed 0 bases from V and 11 bases from J, with 11 bases in between. The CDR3 DNA follows: TGTGCCAGCAGTTACTCGAGAGGGAAGGCCCAGCATTTT. Encoded protein: CASSYSRGKAQHF.

The chain combines TRBV19 with TRBJ1-5; 10 nucleotides align to TRBD1. CDR3 length: 16 amino acids. Unmatched junction bases numbered 8, after V lost 7 bases and J lost 2 bases. Germline V gene sequence: CDR1 LNHDA, CDR2 SQIVND (reference sequence). CDR3: CASTGDRGIRNQPQHF. The CDR3 region has the DNA TGTGCCAGTACCGGGGACAGGGGAATCCGCAATCAGCCCCAGCATTTT.

The chain couples TRBV29-1 to TRBJ2-1, with 11 bases matching TRBD2. The V gene end was trimmed by 4 bases and the J gene end by 8 bases; junction bases not matched to a gene: 10. The length of the CDR3 is 15 residues. Germline values: CDR1 SQVTM, CDR2 ANQGSEA. Written as DNA, the CDR3 is TGCAGCGTTGTAGCGGGAGGGTTTGGGGTCCATGAGCAGTTCTTC. Translated: CSVVAGGFGVHEQFF.